These T cell receptor beta chains were read from a single sample in a study of cytomegalovirus exposure and HLA in healthy donors. TCRdb's table, derived via immunoSEQ multiplex PCR, lists solely in-frame clones and lacks some. The data contain under 85,000 clones, about two thirds of them singletons. Sequences were obtained from PBMCs. Receptors originate from a middle-aged man in good health and CMV-seropositive. Both conserved end residues are part of each CDR3. The D gene is left open where the match is weak. Clone size is given for some rows only: seen once, a few or many times, or a class if the clone is expanded.

once	TRBV11-3	TRBJ2-7	NA	TGTGCCAGCAGCTCAGGGGGGTGGTACGAGCAGTACTTC	CASSSGGWYEQYF
NA	TRBV7-9	TRBJ2-1	NA	TGTGCCAGCAGCTACCAGCGAGGTGAGCAGTTCTTC	CASSYQRGEQFF
NA	TRBV5-1	TRBJ2-5	NA	TGCGCCAGCAGCTTGGCACTCTCCTACCAAGAGACCCAGTACTTC	CASSLALSYQETQYF
NA	TRBV5-1	TRBJ1-3	NA	TGCGCCAGCAGCTACAGGACAGCTGGAAACACCATATATTTT	CASSYRTAGNTIYF
NA	TRBV27	TRBJ2-3	TRBD2	TGTGCCAGCAGTCCCCGACTAGCGGGGGGGTCAACTAGCACAGATACGCAGTATTTT	CASSPRLAGGSTSTDTQYF
NA	TRBV4-2	TRBJ2-1	TRBD2	TGTGCCAGCAGCCAAGGGACTAGCGAGAGCAATGAGCAGTTCTTC	CASSQGTSESNEQFF
NA	TRBV15	TRBJ2-2	TRBD2	TGTGCCACCAGCCGTAGCGGGAGGAACACCGGGGAGCTGTTTTTT	CATSRSGRNTGELFF
NA	TRBV6-6	TRBJ2-5	NA	TGTGCCAGCAGTTACTCTCGCGGGCAAGAGACCCAGTACTTC	CASSYSRGQETQYF
NA	TRBV7-2	TRBJ1-6	NA	TGTGCCAGCAGCTTAGGGTGGCGGGGTAATTCACCCCTCCACTTT	CASSLGWRGNSPLHF
NA	TRBV7-2	TRBJ1-1	NA	TGTGCCAGCAGCTTAGCTAGTTTGAACACTGAAGCTTTCTTT	CASSLASLNTEAFF
NA	TRBV6-1	TRBJ2-7	TRBD2	TGTGCCAGCATGTGGATAGCGGGGGGCTCCTACGAGCAGTACTTC	CASMWIAGGSYEQYF
NA	TRBV11-2	TRBJ1-5	TRBD1	TGTGCCAGCAGCTCAGGACAGGGGGATCAGCCCCAGCATTTT	CASSSGQGDQPQHF
NA	TRBV7-2	TRBJ2-5	NA	TGTGCCAGCAGCTTAATGGGTGGGAGCGAGACCCAGTACTTC	CASSLMGGSETQYF
NA	TRBV4-3	TRBJ2-1	TRBD2	TGCGCCAGCAGCTATTCTAGCGGGAATGAGCAGTTCTTC	CASSYSSGNEQFF
NA	TRBV4-1	TRBJ1-4	NA	TGCGCCAGCAGCCCCCAGCCAGGGCCAGTAAATGAAAAACTGTTTTTT	CASSPQPGPVNEKLFF
few	TRBV18	TRBJ2-2	TRBD2	TGTGCCAGCTCACCATTACTAGCGGTAAACACCGGGGAGCTGTTTTTT	CASSPLLAVNTGELFF
NA	TRBV6-1	TRBJ1-2	NA	TGTGCCAGCAGTGAGAGTCCCCTGGCAGGCCGCGGCTACACCTTC	CASSESPLAGRGYTF
NA	TRBV7-8	TRBJ1-1	NA	TGTGCCAGCAGCACCCGGACAGCCATGAACACTGAAGCTTTCTTT	CASSTRTAMNTEAFF
NA	TRBV5-5	TRBJ2-5	TRBD1	TGTGCCAGCAGCTTGGCCGGGACAGTGGTAGAGACCCAGTACTTC	CASSLAGTVVETQYF
once	TRBV11-2	TRBJ2-3	TRBD1	TGTGCCAGCAGCCGGCAGGGGGTTGTCGATACGCAGTATTTT	CASSRQGVVDTQYF
NA	TRBV5-1	TRBJ2-3	TRBD2	TGCGCCAGCAGCTTGTCGGCGGGAGGGAGCACAGATACGCAGTATTTT	CASSLSAGGSTDTQYF
NA	TRBV7-8	TRBJ1-6	TRBD1	TGTGCCAGCAGTCGAAAGACAGGGGATAATTCACCCCTCCACTTT	CASSRKTGDNSPLHF